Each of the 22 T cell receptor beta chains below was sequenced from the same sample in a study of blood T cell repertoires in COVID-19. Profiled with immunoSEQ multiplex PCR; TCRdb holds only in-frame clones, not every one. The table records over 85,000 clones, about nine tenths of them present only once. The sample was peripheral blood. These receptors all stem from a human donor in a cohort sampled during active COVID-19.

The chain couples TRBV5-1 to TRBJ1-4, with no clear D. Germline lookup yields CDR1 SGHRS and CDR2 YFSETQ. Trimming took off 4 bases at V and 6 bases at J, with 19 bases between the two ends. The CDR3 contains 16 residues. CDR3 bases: TGCGCCAGCAGCCCCATGAACGGGGTTGGGGATGAAAAACTGTTTTTT. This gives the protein CASSPMNGVGDEKLFF.

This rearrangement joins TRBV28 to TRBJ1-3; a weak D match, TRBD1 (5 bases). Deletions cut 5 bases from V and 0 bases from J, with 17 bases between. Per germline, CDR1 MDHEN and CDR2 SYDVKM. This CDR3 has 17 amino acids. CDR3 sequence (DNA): TGTGCCAGCAGTCTCACCTTCGGGGGGAGCTCTGGAAACACCATATATTTT. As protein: CASSLTFGGSSGNTIYF.

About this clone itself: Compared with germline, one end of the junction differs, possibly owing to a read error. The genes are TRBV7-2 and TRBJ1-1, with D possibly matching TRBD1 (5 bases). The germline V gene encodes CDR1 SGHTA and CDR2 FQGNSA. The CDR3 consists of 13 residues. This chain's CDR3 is CASSLDVTGFQGF. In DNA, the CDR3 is TGTGCCAGCAGCTTAGATGTAACCGGTTTTCAGGGCTTT.

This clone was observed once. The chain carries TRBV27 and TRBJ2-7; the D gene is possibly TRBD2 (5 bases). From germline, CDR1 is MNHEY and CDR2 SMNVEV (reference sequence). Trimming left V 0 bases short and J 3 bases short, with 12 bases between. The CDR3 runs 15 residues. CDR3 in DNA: TGTGCCAGCAGTTTATCGGGGAGTTACATCTACGAGCAGTACTTC. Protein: CASSLSGSYIYEQYF.

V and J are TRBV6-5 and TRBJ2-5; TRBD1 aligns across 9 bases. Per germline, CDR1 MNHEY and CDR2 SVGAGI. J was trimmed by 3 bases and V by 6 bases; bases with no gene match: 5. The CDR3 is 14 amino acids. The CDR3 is CASRGQGREETQYF. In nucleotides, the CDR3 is TGTGCCAGCAGGGGACAGGGCAGGGAAGAGACCCAGTACTTC.

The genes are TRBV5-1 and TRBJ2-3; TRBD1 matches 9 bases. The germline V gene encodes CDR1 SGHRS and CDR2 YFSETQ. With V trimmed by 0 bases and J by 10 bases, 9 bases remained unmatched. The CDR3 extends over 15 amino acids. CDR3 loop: CASSLGQGEIGAQYF. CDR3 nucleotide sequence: TGCGCCAGCAGCTTGGGACAGGGGGAAATAGGTGCGCAGTATTTT. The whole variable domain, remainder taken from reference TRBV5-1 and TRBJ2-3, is KAGVTQTPRYLIKTRGQQVTLSCSPISGHRSVSWYQQTPGQGLQFLFEYFSETQRNKGNFPGRFSGRQFSNSRSEMNVSTLELGDSALYLCASSLGQGEIGAQYFGPGTRLTVL.

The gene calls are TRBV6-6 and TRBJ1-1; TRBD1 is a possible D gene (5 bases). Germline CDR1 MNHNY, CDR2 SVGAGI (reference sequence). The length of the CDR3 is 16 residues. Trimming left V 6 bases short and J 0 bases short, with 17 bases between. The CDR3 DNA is TGTGCCAGCAGCCCCGGGGAGGGGACCGTGAACACTGAAGCTTTCTTT. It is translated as CASSPGEGTVNTEAFF.

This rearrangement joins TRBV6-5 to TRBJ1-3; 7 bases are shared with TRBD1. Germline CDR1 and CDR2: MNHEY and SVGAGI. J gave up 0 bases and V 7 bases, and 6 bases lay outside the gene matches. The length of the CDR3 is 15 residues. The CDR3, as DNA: TGTGCCAGCACTACAGGGGACGCCTCTGGAAACACCATATATTTT. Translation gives CASTTGDASGNTIYF.

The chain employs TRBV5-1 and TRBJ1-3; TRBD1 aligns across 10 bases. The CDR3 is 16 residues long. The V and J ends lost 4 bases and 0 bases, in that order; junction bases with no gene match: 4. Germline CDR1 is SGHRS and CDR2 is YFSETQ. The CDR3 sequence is CASSLGQGSSGNTIYF. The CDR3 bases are TGCGCCAGCAGCCTGGGACAGGGGAGCTCTGGAAACACCATATATTTT.

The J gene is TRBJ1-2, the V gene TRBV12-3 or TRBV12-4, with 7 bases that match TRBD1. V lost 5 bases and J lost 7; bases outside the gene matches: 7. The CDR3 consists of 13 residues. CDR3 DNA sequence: TGTGCCAGCAGTATATACAGGGGTTCTGGCTACACCTTC. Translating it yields CASSIYRGSGYTF.

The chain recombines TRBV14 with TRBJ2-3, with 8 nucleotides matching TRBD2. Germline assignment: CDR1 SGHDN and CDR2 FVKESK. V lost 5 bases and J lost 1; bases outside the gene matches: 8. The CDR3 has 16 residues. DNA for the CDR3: TGTGCCAGCAGCTCCGGACTAGCCGAGGGCACAGATACGCAGTATTTT. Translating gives CASSSGLAEGTDTQYF.

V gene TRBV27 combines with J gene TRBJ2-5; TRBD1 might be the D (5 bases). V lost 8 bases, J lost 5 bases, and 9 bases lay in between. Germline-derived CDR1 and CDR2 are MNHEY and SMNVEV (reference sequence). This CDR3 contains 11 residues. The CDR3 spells CASGHRETQYF. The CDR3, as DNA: TGTGCCAGCGGGCACAGGGAGACCCAGTACTTC.

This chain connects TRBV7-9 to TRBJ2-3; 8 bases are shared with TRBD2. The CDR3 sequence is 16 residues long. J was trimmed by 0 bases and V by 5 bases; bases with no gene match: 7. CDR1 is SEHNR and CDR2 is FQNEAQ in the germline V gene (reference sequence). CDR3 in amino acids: CASSPGASGSTDTQYF. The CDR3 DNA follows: TGTGCCAGCAGCCCAGGGGCTAGCGGGAGCACAGATACGCAGTATTTT.

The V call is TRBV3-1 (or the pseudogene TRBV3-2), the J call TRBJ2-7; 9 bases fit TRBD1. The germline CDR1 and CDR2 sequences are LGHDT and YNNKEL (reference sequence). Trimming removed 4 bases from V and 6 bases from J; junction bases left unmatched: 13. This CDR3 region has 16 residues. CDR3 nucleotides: TGTGCCAGCAGCCCCCCCCCGGGACAGGGAATGGGCGAGCAGTACTTC. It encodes CASSPPPGQGMGEQYF.

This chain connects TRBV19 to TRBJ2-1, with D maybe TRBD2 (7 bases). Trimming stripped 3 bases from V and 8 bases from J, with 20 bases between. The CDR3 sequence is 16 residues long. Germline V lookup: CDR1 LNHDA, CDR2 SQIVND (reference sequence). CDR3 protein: CASSIPLGGGPHEQFF. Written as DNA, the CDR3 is TGTGCCAGTAGTATTCCCCTAGGGGGAGGGCCCCATGAGCAGTTCTTC.

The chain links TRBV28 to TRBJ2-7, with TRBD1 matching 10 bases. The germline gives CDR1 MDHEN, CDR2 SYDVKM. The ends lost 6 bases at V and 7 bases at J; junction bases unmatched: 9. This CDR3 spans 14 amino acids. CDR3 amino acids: CASSPRQGAGEQYF. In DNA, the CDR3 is TGTGCCAGCAGCCCTCGACAGGGGGCGGGGGAGCAGTACTTC.

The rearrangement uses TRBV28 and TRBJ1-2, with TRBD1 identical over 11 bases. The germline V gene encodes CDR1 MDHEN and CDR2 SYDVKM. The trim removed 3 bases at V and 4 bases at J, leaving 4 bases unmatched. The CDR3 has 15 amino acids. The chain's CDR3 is CASSLADRGPYGYTF. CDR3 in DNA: TGTGCCAGCAGTTTGGCGGACAGGGGGCCCTATGGCTACACCTTC.

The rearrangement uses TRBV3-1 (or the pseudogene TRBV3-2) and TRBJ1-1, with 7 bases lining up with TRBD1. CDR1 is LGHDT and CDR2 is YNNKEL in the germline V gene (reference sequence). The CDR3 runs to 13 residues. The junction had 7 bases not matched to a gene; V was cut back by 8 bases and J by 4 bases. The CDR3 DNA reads TGTGCCAGCCATGGGTCAGGGGGCACTGAAGCTTTCTTT. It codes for CASHGSGGTEAFF.

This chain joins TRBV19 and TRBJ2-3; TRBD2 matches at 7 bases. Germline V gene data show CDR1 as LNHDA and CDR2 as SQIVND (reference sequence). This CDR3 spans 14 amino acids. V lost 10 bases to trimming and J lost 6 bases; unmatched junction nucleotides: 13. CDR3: CATRPAGASDTQYF. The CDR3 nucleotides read TGTGCCACCCGCCCGGCGGGAGCATCGGATACGCAGTATTTT.

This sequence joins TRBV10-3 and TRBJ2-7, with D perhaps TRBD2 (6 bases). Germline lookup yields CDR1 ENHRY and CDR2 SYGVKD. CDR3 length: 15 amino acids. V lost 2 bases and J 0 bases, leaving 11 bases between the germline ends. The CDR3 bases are TGTGCCATCAGTGAGAGTCGGGGGAGCTCCTACGAGCAGTACTTC. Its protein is CAISESRGSSYEQYF.

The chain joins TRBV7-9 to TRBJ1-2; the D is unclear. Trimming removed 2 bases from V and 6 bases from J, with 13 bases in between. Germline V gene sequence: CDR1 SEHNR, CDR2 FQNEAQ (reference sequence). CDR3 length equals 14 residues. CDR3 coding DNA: TGTGCCAGCAGCTTAACTGTGGGAGAACATGGCTACACCTTC. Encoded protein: CASSLTVGEHGYTF.

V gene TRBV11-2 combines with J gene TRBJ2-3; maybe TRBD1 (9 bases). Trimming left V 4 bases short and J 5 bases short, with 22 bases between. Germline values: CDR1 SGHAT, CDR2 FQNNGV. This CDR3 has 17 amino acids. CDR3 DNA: TGTGCCAGCAGCTCTAATCGCGGGGGGACAGGGAGAGATACGCAGTATTTT. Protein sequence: CASSSNRGGTGRDTQYF.